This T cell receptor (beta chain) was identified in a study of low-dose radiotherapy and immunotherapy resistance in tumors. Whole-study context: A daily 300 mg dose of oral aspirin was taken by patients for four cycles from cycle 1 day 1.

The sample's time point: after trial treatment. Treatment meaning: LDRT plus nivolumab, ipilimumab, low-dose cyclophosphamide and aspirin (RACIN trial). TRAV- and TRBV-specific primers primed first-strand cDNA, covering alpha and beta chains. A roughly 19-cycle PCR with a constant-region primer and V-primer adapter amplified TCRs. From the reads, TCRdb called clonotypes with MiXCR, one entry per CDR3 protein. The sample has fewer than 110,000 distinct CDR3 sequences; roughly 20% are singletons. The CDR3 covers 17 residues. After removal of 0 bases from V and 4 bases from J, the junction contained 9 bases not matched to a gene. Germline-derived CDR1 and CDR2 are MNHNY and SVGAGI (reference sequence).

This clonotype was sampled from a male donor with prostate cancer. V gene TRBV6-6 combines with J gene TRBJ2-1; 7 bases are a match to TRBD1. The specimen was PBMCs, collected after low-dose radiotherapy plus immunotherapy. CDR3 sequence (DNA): TGTGCCAGCAGTTACTCTACAGGGGTGGGGGAATACAATGAGCAGTTCTTC. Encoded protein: CASSYSTGVGEYNEQFF.